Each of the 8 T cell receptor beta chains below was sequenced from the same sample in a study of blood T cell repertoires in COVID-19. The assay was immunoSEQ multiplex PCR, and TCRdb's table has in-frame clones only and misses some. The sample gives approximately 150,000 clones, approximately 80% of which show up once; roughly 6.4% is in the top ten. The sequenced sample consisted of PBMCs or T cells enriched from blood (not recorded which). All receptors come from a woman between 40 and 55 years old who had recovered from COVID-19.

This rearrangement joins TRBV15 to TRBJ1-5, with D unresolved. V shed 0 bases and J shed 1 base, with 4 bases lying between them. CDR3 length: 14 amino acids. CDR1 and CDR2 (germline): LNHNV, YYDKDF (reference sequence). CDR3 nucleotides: TGTGCCACCAGCAGAGATAGAAGCAATCAGCCCCAGCATTTT. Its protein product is CATSRDRSNQPQHF.

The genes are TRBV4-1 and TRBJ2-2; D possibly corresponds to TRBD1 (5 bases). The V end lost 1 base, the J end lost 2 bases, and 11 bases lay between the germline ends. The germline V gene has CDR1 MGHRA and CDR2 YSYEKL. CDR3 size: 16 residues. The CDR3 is CASSQVLTANTGELFF. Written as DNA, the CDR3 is TGCGCCAGCAGCCAAGTACTGACAGCTAACACCGGGGAGCTGTTTTTT.

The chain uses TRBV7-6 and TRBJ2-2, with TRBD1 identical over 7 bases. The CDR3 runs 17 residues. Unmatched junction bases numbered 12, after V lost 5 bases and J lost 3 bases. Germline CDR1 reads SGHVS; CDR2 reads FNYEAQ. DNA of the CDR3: TGTGCCAGCAGCGACGACAGGGATGTTGGGGACACCGGGGAGCTGTTTTTT. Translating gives CASSDDRDVGDTGELFF.

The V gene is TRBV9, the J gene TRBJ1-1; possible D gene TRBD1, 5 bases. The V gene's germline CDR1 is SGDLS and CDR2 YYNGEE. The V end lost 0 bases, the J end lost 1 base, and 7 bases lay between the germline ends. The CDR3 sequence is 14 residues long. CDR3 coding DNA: TGTGCCAGCAGCGTAGTAAGGGGGAACACTGAAGCTTTCTTT. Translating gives CASSVVRGNTEAFF.

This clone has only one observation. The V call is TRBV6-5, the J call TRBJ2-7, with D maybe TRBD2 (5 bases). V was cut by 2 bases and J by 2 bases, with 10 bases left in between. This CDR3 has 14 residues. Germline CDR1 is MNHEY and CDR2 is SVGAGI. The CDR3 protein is CASSYVGATYEQYF. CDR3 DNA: TGTGCCAGCAGTTACGTGGGAGCCACCTACGAGCAGTACTTC.

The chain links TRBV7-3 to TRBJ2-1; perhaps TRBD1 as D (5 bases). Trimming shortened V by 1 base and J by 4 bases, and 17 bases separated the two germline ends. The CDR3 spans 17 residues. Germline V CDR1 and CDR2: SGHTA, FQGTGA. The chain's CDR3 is CASSLKDTGNLYNEQFF. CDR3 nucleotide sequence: TGTGCCAGCAGCTTAAAGGATACAGGTAACTTGTACAATGAGCAGTTCTTC. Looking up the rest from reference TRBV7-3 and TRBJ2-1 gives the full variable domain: GAGVSQTPSNKVTEKGKYVELRCDPISGHTALYWYRQSLGQGPEFLIYFQGTGAADDSGLPNDRFFAVRPEGSVSTLKIQRTERGDSAVYLCASSLKDTGNLYNEQFFGPGTRLTVL.

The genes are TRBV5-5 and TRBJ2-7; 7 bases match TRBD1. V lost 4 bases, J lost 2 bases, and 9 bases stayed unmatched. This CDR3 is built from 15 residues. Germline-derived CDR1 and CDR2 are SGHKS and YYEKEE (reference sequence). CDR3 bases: TGTGCCAGCAGCCCGGCTGGACAGGCTGCCTACGAGCAGTACTTC. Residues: CASSPAGQAAYEQYF.

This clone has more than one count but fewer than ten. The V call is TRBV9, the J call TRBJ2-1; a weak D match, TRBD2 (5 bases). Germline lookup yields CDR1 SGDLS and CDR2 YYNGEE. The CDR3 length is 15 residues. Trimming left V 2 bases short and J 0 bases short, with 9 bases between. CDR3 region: CASSVLGSSYNEQFF. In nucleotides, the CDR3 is TGTGCCAGCAGCGTTTTGGGGAGCTCCTACAATGAGCAGTTCTTC. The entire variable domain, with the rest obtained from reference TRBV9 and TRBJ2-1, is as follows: DSGVTQTPKHLITATGQRVTLRCSPRSGDLSVYWYQQSLDQGLQFLIQYYNGEERAKGNILERFSAQQFPDLHSELNLSSLELGDSALYFCASSVLGSSYNEQFFGPGTRLTVL.